Below, 7 T cell receptor beta chains from the same sample are listed, as sequenced in a study of PD-1 blockade in classical Hodgkin lymphoma (dated by TCRdb to 2019 to 2021). The library came from the immunoSEQ multiplex PCR assay. TCRdb obtained this table from immuneACCESS and retained in-frame rearrangements with V and J assigned. These tables miss some clones; where compared with another copy, unresolved V genes account for less than half of the shortfall, and the remainder is unexplained. This sample has about 50,000 clones in its table, and 85% to 90% of those were observed once. The top ten hold 14% of the sample. This specimen's time point label, interpreted: cycle 4 day 1 (C4D1), after 6 weeks of nivolumab. Every trial patient had relapsed following autologous stem cell transplantation, and prior brentuximab vedotin exposure was what differed among cohorts A, B and C. The specimen comprised peripheral blood mononuclear cells (PBMCs), sampled before the fourth cycle of nivolumab. These receptors came from a human donor with classical Hodgkin lymphoma.

V gene TRBV6-5 combines with J gene TRBJ1-1; D remains ambiguous. This CDR3 has 12 residues. Trimming pared 8 bases from V and 1 base from J, leaving 8 bases between. Germline CDR1 and CDR2: MNHEY and SVGAGI. The CDR3 sequence: CASGKGNTEAFF. The DNA for the CDR3 is TGTGCCAGCGGAAAGGGGAACACTGAAGCTTTCTTT.

V gene TRBV6-6 combines with J gene TRBJ1-5, with a tentative D call TRBD1 (5 bases). Trimming removed 3 bases at V and 4 bases at J, with 13 bases between. The CDR3 loop spans 15 amino acids. In germline, CDR1 is MNHNY, CDR2 SVGAGI (reference sequence). In DNA form, the CDR3 reads TGTGCCAGCAGTTATTTTTGGGGGGGGAATCAGCCCCAGCATTTT. This translates into CASSYFWGGNQPQHF.

This rearrangement joins TRBV5-1 to TRBJ1-1; D is unresolved. V lost 2 bases and J lost 3, with 23 bases in between. Germline CDR1 is SGHRS and CDR2 is YFSETQ. The CDR3 covers 18 residues. CDR3 in DNA: TGCGCCAGCAGCTTAACGGGAGGAGGCTACTATGGGGACACTGAAGCTTTCTTT. Protein: CASSLTGGGYYGDTEAFF.

CDR3 in amino acids: CASSRPPEGSYNEQFF. The CDR3 bases are TGTGCCAGCAGCAGACCCCCGGAGGGCTCCTACAATGAGCAGTTCTTC. The chain joins TRBV7-2 to TRBJ2-1, with D possibly being TRBD2 (6 bases). Per the germline V gene, CDR1 is SGHTA and CDR2 is FQGNSA. The V end lost 5 bases, the J end lost 0 bases, and 14 bases lay between the germline ends. This CDR3 region has 16 residues.

The CDR3 DNA reads as TGTGCCAGCAGTGCGCCGGGGGACCGGGATACGCAGTATTTT. Amino acids: CASSAPGDRDTQYF. The chain employs TRBV2 and TRBJ2-3; D perhaps matches TRBD2 (6 bases). Trimming pared 4 bases from V and 6 bases from J, leaving 14 bases between. Germline V gene data show CDR1 as SNHLY and CDR2 as FYNNEI. This CDR3 has 14 amino acids.

This chain connects TRBV11-1 to TRBJ2-1; 11 bases are shared with TRBD2. V lost 5 bases, J lost 4 bases, and 10 bases stayed unmatched. The V gene's germline CDR1 is SGHAT and CDR2 FQDESV (reference sequence). The CDR3 is made up of 17 amino acids. The CDR3 DNA reads TGTGCCAGCAGCCCCACTAGCGGGAGCATTTTGTACAATGAGCAGTTCTTC. This codes for CASSPTSGSILYNEQFF.

Written as DNA, the CDR3 is TGTGCCAGCAGCGGCGACTTGAGAGAGCAGTTCTTC. Protein sequence: CASSGDLREQFF. The chain has TRBV9 and TRBJ2-1; D unresolved. V lost 3 bases and J 10 bases, leaving 11 bases between the germline ends. The CDR3 loop spans 12 amino acids. Germline values: CDR1 SGDLS, CDR2 YYNGEE.